This passage covers 11 T cell receptor beta chains from one sample sequenced in a study of T cell clusters in autoimmune cytopenias. Approximately 36,000 genome equivalents of blood DNA were amplified for TRB. TRB was amplified by touch-down multiplex PCR, primer pools A and B combined. TCRdb re-called the multiplex PCR reads; every CDR3 protein appears as one record, without DNA. In all, the sample yields 5,000 to 7,000 distinct CDR3 sequences. These data were also reused for a study on T cell repertoires in aging, cancer and after chemotherapy.

Sequenced sample: peripheral blood. All receptors derive from a human donor in good health.

The CDR3 sequence is CATQDRAANSPLHF. This chain joins TRBV19 and TRBJ1-6; TCRdb's D call, TRBD1, is unchecked because there is no DNA. Per the germline V gene, CDR1 is LNHDA and CDR2 is SQIVND (reference sequence). The CDR3 runs 14 residues.

This chain connects TRBV6-1 to TRBJ2-3. The germline V gene encodes CDR1 MNHNS and CDR2 SASEGT. The CDR3 contains 13 residues. The CDR3: CACGVGNTDTQYF.

V is TRBV12-3 or TRBV12-4 and J is TRBJ1-2. This CDR3 contains 13 residues. The CDR3 region is CASSLAGSYGYTF.

V and J are TRBV29-1 and TRBJ2-7; TCRdb's D gene call, TRBD1, goes unchecked for lack of DNA. Germline V gene sequence: CDR1 SQVTM, CDR2 ANQGSEA. The CDR3 has 14 residues. The CDR3 sequence is CSVGLAGQGNEQYF.

The chain couples TRBV5-4 to TRBJ2-1. Germline lookup yields CDR1 SGHNT and CDR2 YYREEE (reference sequence). This CDR3 comprises 12 residues. CDR3 amino acids: CASNLYNNEQFF.

The V and J genes are TRBV6-1 and TRBJ2-2; TCRdb indicates TRBD1, and absent DNA this call remains unverified. Germline V gene lookup returns CDR1 MNHNS and CDR2 SASEGT. The CDR3 is made up of 14 amino acids. The CDR3 is CASSGQRNTGELFF.

J is TRBJ1-5 and V is TRBV5-4. CDR3 length equals 13 residues. CDR1 SGHNT and CDR2 YYREEE come from the germline V gene (reference sequence). The CDR3 loop reads CASSLGSNQPQHF.

The chain joins TRBV6-2 or TRBV6-3 to TRBJ2-5. The CDR3 consists of 14 residues. The germline V gene has CDR1 MNHEY and CDR2 SVGEGT. Here the CDR3 reads CASSSPTRQETQYF.

This sequence joins TRBV5-4 and TRBJ1-2. The germline V gene encodes CDR1 SGHNT and CDR2 YYREEE (reference sequence). The CDR3 covers 15 residues. The CDR3 loop is CASSLLESLRYGYTF.

The chain combines TRBV6-1 with TRBJ1-2; the TCRdb D gene call, TRBD1, has no DNA to confirm it. The CDR3 is 15 amino acids. Germline V gene lookup returns CDR1 MNHNS and CDR2 SASEGT. The chain's CDR3 is CASRRGQESNYGYTF.

Its frequency marks this clonotype as medium-sized. This sequence joins TRBV6-6 and TRBJ2-3; TCRdb gives TRBD2 as the D gene, but with no DNA this cannot be confirmed. This CDR3 spans 16 amino acids. The germline V gene encodes CDR1 MNHNY and CDR2 SVGAGI (reference sequence). CDR3 sequence reads: CASRRLAGGPGDTQYF.